One sample yielded the 28 T cell receptor beta chains listed below, sequenced in a study of cytomegalovirus exposure and HLA in healthy donors. PCR was performed using 60 Vbeta and 13 Jbeta primers. Data came from immunoSEQ multiplex PCR; TCRdb stores just in-frame clones and leaves some out. The sample carries around 200,000 clones, more than 75% recorded once. Specimen: PBMCs. The receptor set was obtained from a woman aged 18-30 years in good health and CMV-seronegative.

V usage is TRBV5-4 and J usage is TRBJ2-3; 9 bases agree with TRBD2. This CDR3 contains 13 residues. Trimming removed 5 bases from V and 4 bases from J; junction bases left unmatched: 2. The V gene's germline CDR1 is SGHNT and CDR2 YYREEE (reference sequence). The CDR3 nucleotides read TGTGCCAGCAGGCGGGAGGGGCCAGATACGCAGTATTTT. It yields the protein CASRREGPDTQYF.

The table lists this clone with a few counts. V is TRBV14 and J is TRBJ2-1, with D tentatively TRBD1 (6 bases). The CDR3 spans 15 residues. V was cut by 6 bases and J by 5 bases, with 17 bases left in between. Looked up from germline, CDR1 is SGHDN and CDR2 is FVKESK. This CDR3 reads CASSLRQGMNNEQFF. The CDR3 region has the DNA TGTGCCAGCAGTCTTAGGCAGGGGATGAACAATGAGCAGTTCTTC.

This clone was seen repeatedly, ten times or more. V and J are TRBV7-9 and TRBJ2-7, with a weak D call TRBD2 (7 bases). The length of the CDR3 is 12 residues. CDR1 is SEHNR, CDR2 FQNEAQ, per germline (reference sequence). The CDR3 is CSCTGGSYEQYF. DNA for the CDR3: TGTTCCTGTACGGGGGGCAGCTACGAGCAGTACTTC.

To note about this clone: One end of the junction varies from germline; a read error may be responsible. This sequence joins TRBV7-9 and TRBJ2-1; D is uncertain. The CDR3 sequence is 12 residues long. The germline CDR1 and CDR2 sequences are SEHNR and FQNEAQ (reference sequence). CDR3: CSSSRLYNEQFF. The CDR3 DNA is TGTTCCAGCAGTAGACTTTACAATGAGCAGTTCTTC.

This rearrangement joins TRBV7-3 to TRBJ2-1, with TRBD2 matching over 9 bases. The CDR3 contains 15 residues. V gave up 8 bases and J gave up 8 bases; unmatched junction bases: 13. Per the germline V gene, CDR1 is SGHTA and CDR2 is FQGTGA. CDR3 sequence (DNA): TGTGCCAGCTCCTCCCTTGGGGCGGGAGGGGATGAGCAGTTCTTC. Its protein product is CASSSLGAGGDEQFF.

Only a few counts were recorded for this clone. V and J are TRBV13 and TRBJ2-5; 14 nucleotides agree with TRBD2. This CDR3 region has 15 residues. Germline loops: CDR1 PRHDT, CDR2 FYEKMQ (reference sequence). V lost 4 bases to trimming and J lost 5 bases; unmatched junction nucleotides: 3. The CDR3 sequence is CASSWGTSGSETQYF. The CDR3 region has the DNA TGTGCCAGCAGCTGGGGGACTAGCGGGAGTGAGACCCAGTACTTC.

The rearrangement joins TRBV7-9 to TRBJ1-1, with a tentative D call TRBD1 (5 bases). The CDR3 runs to 13 residues. V was trimmed by 3 bases and J by 1 base, leaving 6 bases between them. Germline CDR1 is SEHNR and CDR2 is FQNEAQ (reference sequence). CDR3 sequence: CASSLTENTEAFF. CDR3 coding DNA: TGTGCCAGCAGCTTGACAGAGAACACTGAAGCTTTCTTT.

This clone showed up just a few times. Other DNA sequences in the sample encode the same CDR3. This sequence joins TRBV7-3 and TRBJ2-5, with TRBD1 matching over 7 bases. CDR3 length equals 13 residues. CDR1 and CDR2 from the germline V gene are SGHTA and FQGTGA. V was clipped by 5 bases and J by 3 bases; unmatched bases: 3. CDR3 amino acids: CASSAGTEETQYF. The CDR3 DNA sequence: TGTGCCAGCAGCGCCGGGACAGAAGAGACCCAGTACTTC.

Details on this clone: An end of the junction does not agree with germline; a read error may underlie this. This chain connects TRBV7-9 to TRBJ2-1; TRBD2 matches at 12 bases. CDR3 length equals 16 residues. Germline loops: CDR1 SEHNR, CDR2 FQNEAQ (reference sequence). The CDR3 DNA reads TGTTCCAGCAGCCCCTATCTAGCGGGAGGGCCTGGTGAGCAGTTCTTC. Residues: CSSSPYLAGGPGEQFF.

The V and J genes are TRBV7-8 and TRBJ1-2, with TRBD1 matching 9 bases. Germline values: CDR1 SGHVS, CDR2 FQNEAQ. The CDR3 is 13 residues long. Germline trimming cut 5 bases from V and 5 bases from J; bases unmatched to any gene: 3. This CDR3 reads CASSDGQGYGYTF. The CDR3 DNA sequence: TGTGCCAGCAGCGACGGACAGGGGTATGGCTACACCTTC.

V gene TRBV10-2 combines with J gene TRBJ2-7, with TRBD1 identical over 10 bases. The germline V gene encodes CDR1 WSHSY and CDR2 SAAADI. This CDR3 has 14 residues. V shed 2 bases and J 5 bases; nucleotides not matched to a gene: 3. CDR3 in DNA: TGCGCCAGCAGTGAGGACAGGGGGCGGGACGAGCAGTACTTC. It yields the protein CASSEDRGRDEQYF.

The genes are TRBV6-6 and TRBJ1-5, with D perhaps matching TRBD1 (6 bases). V gave up 6 bases and J gave up 3 bases, with 9 bases separating them. Germline V gives CDR1 MNHNY, CDR2 SVGAGI (reference sequence). The CDR3 loop spans 13 amino acids. CDR3 nucleotides: TGTGCCAGCAGACGGGACAACAATCAGCCCCAGCATTTT. Its protein product is CASRRDNNQPQHF.

V usage is TRBV19 and J usage is TRBJ1-2, with D unclear. Germline assignment: CDR1 LNHDA and CDR2 SQIVND (reference sequence). The CDR3 extends over 17 amino acids. Trimming took off 7 bases at V and 10 bases at J, with 31 bases between the two ends. CDR3 loop: CASTNIASSGVAAAYTF. CDR3 DNA sequence: TGTGCCAGTACTAATATAGCTTCATCGGGAGTTGCGGCGGCCTACACCTTC.

The chain recombines TRBV5-1 with TRBJ2-7; weak D call: TRBD2 (5 bases). There are 15 residues in the CDR3. Germline CDR1 SGHRS, CDR2 YFSETQ. Trimming stripped 5 bases from V and 3 bases from J, with 18 bases between. The CDR3 reads CASRRTSGEIYEQYF. The CDR3 DNA sequence: TGCGCCAGCAGGCGAACGTCCGGGGAAATCTACGAGCAGTACTTC.

The chain joins TRBV18 to TRBJ1-1; a possible D gene is TRBD1 (6 bases). This CDR3 region has 14 residues. The V gene's germline CDR1 is KGHSH and CDR2 LQKENI. Trimming cost V 5 bases and J 7 bases, with 17 bases left between them. The CDR3 DNA is TGTGCCAGCTCAATCGGACAGAACCGAGGTGAAGCTTTCTTT. Encoded protein: CASSIGQNRGEAFF. Looking up the rest from reference TRBV18 and TRBJ1-1 gives the full variable domain: NAGVMQNPRHLVRRRGQEARLRCSPMKGHSHVYWYRQLPEEGLKFMVYLQKENIIDESGMPKERFSAEFPKEGPSILRIQQVVRGDSAAYFCASSIGQNRGEAFFGQGTRLTVV.

The chain couples TRBV11-2 to TRBJ2-1; D remains ambiguous. CDR1 and CDR2 (germline): SGHAT, FQNNGV. V shed 7 bases and J shed 7 bases, with 14 bases lying between them. CDR3 length: 13 amino acids. The CDR3 DNA sequence: TGTGCCAGCACCGCAGCGTATATAAATGAGCAGTTCTTC. Its translation: CASTAAYINEQFF.

CDR3 nucleotide sequence: TGTGCCAGCAGCGATGGGACAGGGGGCATCACTGAAGCTTTCTTT. Translated, it gives CASSDGTGGITEAFF. V and J are TRBV7-6 and TRBJ1-1, with 12 bases lining up with TRBD1. After removal of 5 bases from V and 4 bases from J, the junction contained 5 bases not matched to a gene. The germline gives CDR1 SGHVS, CDR2 FNYEAQ. There are 15 residues in the CDR3.

This clone came up a few times. The V call is TRBV5-1, the J call TRBJ2-2; 7 bases map to TRBD2. Per the germline V gene, CDR1 is SGHRS and CDR2 is YFSETQ. The length of the CDR3 is 18 residues. V lost 6 bases to trimming and J lost 0 bases; unmatched junction nucleotides: 14. CDR3 sequence reads: CASTWGGRITSNTGELFF. CDR3 DNA sequence: TGCGCCAGCACCTGGGGGGGTCGCATAACTTCGAACACCGGGGAGCTGTTTTTT.

This chain links TRBV5-1 with TRBJ1-4, with D perhaps matching TRBD1 (5 bases). The germline V gene has CDR1 SGHRS and CDR2 YFSETQ. This CDR3 comprises 14 residues. Trimming took off 1 base at V and 8 bases at J, with 12 bases between the two ends. This CDR3 is CASSLMRGKEKLFF. CDR3 sequence (DNA): TGCGCCAGCAGCTTGATGCGGGGCAAAGAAAAACTGTTTTTT.

The chain's CDR3 is CASSDRRQQGEKLFF. In DNA, the CDR3 is TGCGCCAGCAGTGATAGGCGGCAACAGGGTGAAAAACTGTTTTTT. The J gene is TRBJ1-4, the V gene TRBV10-2; maybe TRBD1 (6 bases). Germline CDR1 reads WSHSY; CDR2 reads SAAADI. Between the trimmed V and J ends, which lost 3 bases and 7 bases, there was a span of 15 bases. The CDR3 has 15 residues.

The V gene is TRBV25-1, the J gene TRBJ2-1; D may be TRBD2 (5 bases). The CDR3 loop spans 13 amino acids. Germline V lookup: CDR1 MGHDK, CDR2 SYGVNS. Trimming left V 8 bases short and J 9 bases short, with 17 bases between. In DNA form, the CDR3 reads TGTGCCAGCGGGATCCTGGGCGGAGGTGAGCAGTTCTTC. It codes for CASGILGGGEQFF.

CDR3 residues: CASSPVTGNSYEQYF. CDR3 coding DNA: TGTGCCAGCAGCCCCGTCACCGGTAACTCCTACGAGCAGTACTTC. This chain joins TRBV7-9 and TRBJ2-7; D call uncertain. CDR1 and CDR2 (germline): SEHNR, FQNEAQ (reference sequence). The length of the CDR3 is 15 residues. The V end was cut by 5 bases, the J end by 0 bases, with 14 bases between.

This clone was found once. The rearrangement links TRBV5-6 to TRBJ2-3; TRBD2 agrees at 9 bases. The germline V gene has CDR1 SGHDT and CDR2 YYEEEE. With V trimmed by 4 bases and J by 0 bases, 6 bases remained unmatched. CDR3 length: 16 residues. CDR3 sequence (DNA): TGTGCCAGCAGCCGAGCGGGGGGTCTTAGCACAGATACGCAGTATTTT. It codes for CASSRAGGLSTDTQYF.

The V and J genes are TRBV28 and TRBJ2-7; TRBD2 agrees at 8 bases. This CDR3 region has 15 residues. V shed 5 bases, J shed 3 bases, and the junction held 9 bases outside the gene matches. Germline V gene lookup returns CDR1 MDHEN and CDR2 SYDVKM. CDR3 amino acids: CASSGAGELIYEQYF. The DNA for the CDR3 is TGTGCCAGCAGTGGAGCGGGAGAACTTATCTACGAGCAGTACTTC.

The chain carries TRBV19 and TRBJ2-5, with D uncertain. This CDR3 spans 13 amino acids. V lost 5 bases and J lost 1, with 8 bases in between. The germline CDR1 and CDR2 sequences are LNHDA and SQIVND (reference sequence). CDR3 sequence (DNA): TGTGCCAGTAGTGGGCTTCCCCAAGAGACCCAGTACTTC. Protein sequence: CASSGLPQETQYF.

The DNA of the CDR3 is TGTGCCAGCAGCTTCCCCGAAGGCGGGAACACAGATACGCAGTATTTT. This codes for CASSFPEGGNTDTQYF. The chain combines TRBV7-9 with TRBJ2-3; D is perhaps TRBD2 (6 bases). V was pared by 3 bases and J by 2 bases, with 15 bases between. Germline V gene lookup returns CDR1 SEHNR and CDR2 FQNEAQ (reference sequence). The CDR3 loop spans 16 amino acids.

This sequence joins TRBV2 and TRBJ2-2; a weak D match, TRBD2 (5 bases). Germline V gives CDR1 SNHLY, CDR2 FYNNEI. V shed 3 bases and J shed 6 bases, with 8 bases lying between them. The CDR3 is made up of 13 amino acids. CDR3: CASSDGGPGELFF. The CDR3, as DNA: TGTGCCAGCAGTGACGGAGGCCCCGGGGAGCTGTTTTTT.

Turning to this clone: This specimen includes other DNA sequences encoding the same CDR3. The chain has TRBV9 and TRBJ2-7; 10 bases are shared with TRBD1. After removal of 3 bases from V and 2 bases from J, the junction contained 2 bases not matched to a gene. This CDR3 has 14 amino acids. Germline CDR1 reads SGDLS; CDR2 reads YYNGEE. In DNA, the CDR3 is TGTGCCAGCAGCGGGGGACAGGGGCCCTACGAGCAGTACTTC. Amino acids: CASSGGQGPYEQYF.